A selection of T cell receptor beta chains follows, all from one sample in a study of shared clonotypes between healthy human individuals. The data were produced by immunoSEQ multiplex PCR, yet TCRdb's version contains in-frame clones alone and is incomplete. The sample consists of a few hundred thousand clones, 97% of them appearing once. The sample comprised naive CD4+ T cells sorted from blood. All receptors derive from a woman aged 25-40 years in good health. CDR3s include the opening cysteine and the closing phenylalanine or tryptophan. A D gene is named only where the DNA matches it firmly. The size of a clone is reported for some rows only, either as once, few or many, or as a class for expanded clones.

cdr3_length: 13
v_call: TRBV27
d_call: -
clone_size: -
j_call: TRBJ1-1
cdr3_aa: CASNRGGGTEAFF
cdr3_nt: TGTGCCAGCAACCGGGGCGGTGGCACTGAAGCTTTCTTT

cdr3_length: 14
v_call: TRBV27
d_call: TRBD2
clone_size: -
j_call: TRBJ2-1
cdr3_aa: CASTGSGRYNEQFF
cdr3_nt: TGTGCCAGCACCGGTAGCGGGCGGTACAATGAGCAGTTCTTC

cdr3_length: 15
v_call: TRBV6-1
d_call: TRBD2
clone_size: -
j_call: TRBJ2-1
cdr3_aa: CASREGLAGNNEQFF
cdr3_nt: TGTGCCAGCAGGGAGGGACTAGCGGGAAACAATGAGCAGTTCTTC

cdr3_length: 15
v_call: TRBV7-2
d_call: -
clone_size: -
j_call: TRBJ2-5
cdr3_aa: CASSRDTVKQETQYF
cdr3_nt: TGTGCCAGCAGCCGGGACACTGTGAAACAAGAGACCCAGTACTTC

cdr3_length: 12
v_call: TRBV2
d_call: -
clone_size: -
j_call: TRBJ2-3
cdr3_aa: CASKGVPDTQYF
cdr3_nt: TGTGCCAGTAAGGGTGTCCCAGATACGCAGTATTTT

cdr3_length: 16
v_call: TRBV4-2
d_call: -
clone_size: -
j_call: TRBJ2-7
cdr3_aa: CASSQDQGKPATQQYF
cdr3_nt: TGTGCCAGCAGCCAAGATCAGGGGAAACCCGCTACGCAGCAGTACTTC

cdr3_length: 15
v_call: TRBV4-1
d_call: -
clone_size: once
j_call: TRBJ1-1
cdr3_aa: CASSREGGLVTEAFF
cdr3_nt: TGCGCCAGCAGCCGGGAGGGGGGGTTAGTAACTGAAGCTTTCTTT

cdr3_length: 12
v_call: TRBV30
d_call: -
clone_size: -
j_call: TRBJ2-7
cdr3_aa: CAWSVQGSEQYF
cdr3_nt: TGTGCCTGGAGTGTACAGGGCTCCGAGCAGTACTTC

cdr3_length: 17
v_call: TRBV27
d_call: TRBD2
clone_size: once
j_call: TRBJ2-5
cdr3_aa: CASSLGGTSGYQETQYF
cdr3_nt: TGTGCCAGCAGTTTAGGGGGGACTAGCGGGTACCAAGAGACCCAGTACTTC

cdr3_length: 15
v_call: TRBV6-1
d_call: -
clone_size: -
j_call: TRBJ1-6
cdr3_aa: CASSGTGSGNSPLHF
cdr3_nt: TGTGCCAGCAGTGGAACCGGGAGTGGTAATTCACCCCTCCACTTT

cdr3_length: 12
v_call: TRBV28
d_call: -
clone_size: -
j_call: TRBJ2-1
cdr3_aa: CASGVSYNEQFF
cdr3_nt: TGTGCCAGCGGGGTGTCCTACAATGAGCAGTTCTTC

cdr3_length: 14
v_call: TRBV19
d_call: TRBD1
clone_size: -
j_call: TRBJ2-7
cdr3_aa: CASSIRDSSYEQYF
cdr3_nt: TGTGCCAGTAGTATCCGGGACAGCTCTTACGAGCAGTACTTC

cdr3_length: 19
v_call: TRBV4-1
d_call: -
clone_size: -
j_call: TRBJ1-1
cdr3_aa: CASSQGGFKGSKVNTEAFF
cdr3_nt: TGCGCCAGCAGCCAAGGGGGCTTTAAGGGGTCGAAGGTGAACACTGAAGCTTTCTTT

cdr3_length: 12
v_call: TRBV18
d_call: -
clone_size: -
j_call: TRBJ2-1
cdr3_aa: CASSPMTGVQFF
cdr3_nt: TGTGCCAGCTCACCAATGACGGGAGTGCAGTTCTTC

cdr3_length: 14
v_call: TRBV5-1
d_call: TRBD1
clone_size: -
j_call: TRBJ2-1
cdr3_aa: CASSLGQGTNEQFF
cdr3_nt: TGCGCCAGCAGCTTGGGACAGGGGACCAATGAGCAGTTCTTC

cdr3_length: 13
v_call: TRBV7-2
d_call: -
clone_size: -
j_call: TRBJ1-1
cdr3_aa: CASSLVMDTEAFF
cdr3_nt: TGTGCCAGCAGCTTAGTAATGGACACTGAAGCTTTCTTT

cdr3_length: 17
v_call: TRBV11-2
d_call: -
clone_size: -
j_call: TRBJ2-3
cdr3_aa: CASSLWSGGAKVDTQYF
cdr3_nt: TGTGCCAGCAGCTTATGGAGCGGAGGGGCTAAGGTTGATACGCAGTATTTT

cdr3_length: 14
v_call: TRBV6-5
d_call: -
clone_size: -
j_call: TRBJ1-1
cdr3_aa: CASSYRAGNTEAFF
cdr3_nt: TGTGCCAGCAGTTACAGGGCTGGGAACACTGAAGCTTTCTTT

cdr3_length: 16
v_call: TRBV19
d_call: TRBD2
clone_size: -
j_call: TRBJ2-5
cdr3_aa: CASSLVLAERGETQYF
cdr3_nt: TGTGCCAGTAGCCTCGTCCTAGCGGAGAGGGGAGAGACCCAGTACTTC

cdr3_length: 15
v_call: TRBV18
d_call: TRBD2
clone_size: -
j_call: TRBJ2-7
cdr3_aa: CASSPVASGMDEQYF
cdr3_nt: TGTGCCAGCTCACCAGTGGCTAGCGGGATGGACGAGCAGTACTTC

cdr3_length: 13
v_call: TRBV19
d_call: -
clone_size: -
j_call: TRBJ2-2
cdr3_aa: CASSIPVPGELFF
cdr3_nt: TGTGCCAGTAGTATACCGGTCCCCGGGGAGCTGTTTTTT

cdr3_length: 19
v_call: TRBV7-9
d_call: -
clone_size: -
j_call: TRBJ2-1
cdr3_aa: CASRKRVRGGMSSYNEQFF
cdr3_nt: TGTGCCAGCAGGAAGAGGGTTCGCGGCGGGATGAGCTCCTACAATGAGCAGTTCTTC

cdr3_length: 16
v_call: TRBV9
d_call: TRBD1
clone_size: -
j_call: TRBJ1-2
cdr3_aa: CASSITRDRVYNGYTF
cdr3_nt: TGTGCCAGCAGCATCACCCGGGACAGGGTTTATAATGGCTACACCTTC

cdr3_length: 11
v_call: TRBV7-7
d_call: -
clone_size: -
j_call: TRBJ2-1
cdr3_aa: CAVGRYNEQFF
cdr3_nt: TGTGCCGTAGGGAGGTACAATGAGCAGTTCTTC

cdr3_length: 13
v_call: TRBV11-2
d_call: -
clone_size: -
j_call: TRBJ1-3
cdr3_aa: CASSLLSGNTIYF
cdr3_nt: TGTGCCAGCAGCTTACTCTCTGGAAACACCATATATTTT

cdr3_length: 17
v_call: TRBV28
d_call: -
clone_size: -
j_call: TRBJ2-1
cdr3_aa: CASTPSYSRAGSREQFF
cdr3_nt: TGTGCCAGCACCCCATCTTATTCCAGGGCGGGATCCCGTGAGCAGTTCTTC

cdr3_length: 15
v_call: TRBV28
d_call: TRBD2
clone_size: -
j_call: TRBJ2-1
cdr3_aa: CASAPGLAGYNEQFF
cdr3_nt: TGTGCCAGTGCCCCGGGACTAGCGGGTTACAATGAGCAGTTCTTC

cdr3_length: 13
v_call: TRBV2
d_call: -
clone_size: -
j_call: TRBJ1-3
cdr3_aa: CASSERPVNTIYF
cdr3_nt: TGTGCCAGCAGTGAACGCCCCGTAAACACCATATATTTT

cdr3_length: 17
v_call: TRBV28
d_call: -
clone_size: -
j_call: TRBJ2-5
cdr3_aa: CASSTPSSMGFTETQYF
cdr3_nt: TGTGCCAGCAGTACCCCTTCGTCGATGGGATTTACGGAGACCCAGTACTTC

cdr3_length: 15
v_call: TRBV2
d_call: -
clone_size: -
j_call: TRBJ2-3
cdr3_aa: CASSGRDKAIDTQYF
cdr3_nt: TGTGCCAGCAGTGGCCGGGACAAGGCGATAGATACGCAGTATTTT

cdr3_length: 14
v_call: TRBV28
d_call: -
clone_size: once
j_call: TRBJ1-4
cdr3_aa: CASSLGGQDEKLFF
cdr3_nt: TGTGCCAGCAGTTTAGGCGGGCAAGATGAAAAACTGTTTTTT

cdr3_length: 16
v_call: TRBV19
d_call: TRBD2
clone_size: -
j_call: TRBJ2-3
cdr3_aa: CASMGLAGGLTDTQYF
cdr3_nt: TGTGCCAGTATGGGATTAGCGGGAGGCCTCACAGATACGCAGTATTTT

cdr3_length: 15
v_call: TRBV10-1
d_call: TRBD2
clone_size: -
j_call: TRBJ2-2
cdr3_aa: CASVGSTSGFGELFF
cdr3_nt: TGCGCCAGCGTGGGTTCGACTAGCGGGTTTGGGGAGCTGTTTTTT

cdr3_length: 14
v_call: TRBV27
d_call: -
clone_size: -
j_call: TRBJ1-5
cdr3_aa: CASSLEGTVQPQHF
cdr3_nt: TGTGCCAGCAGTTTAGAGGGAACGGTTCAGCCCCAGCATTTT

cdr3_length: 13
v_call: TRBV19
d_call: -
clone_size: -
j_call: TRBJ2-1
cdr3_aa: CATTDGYGDEQFF
cdr3_nt: TGTGCCACCACGGACGGGTACGGGGATGAGCAGTTCTTC

cdr3_length: 10
v_call: TRBV29-1
d_call: TRBD1
clone_size: -
j_call: TRBJ1-1
cdr3_aa: CSVDRGQAFF
cdr3_nt: TGCAGCGTTGATAGGGGGCAAGCTTTCTTT

cdr3_length: 12
v_call: TRBV28
d_call: -
clone_size: -
j_call: TRBJ1-2
cdr3_aa: CASSLAGSDYTF
cdr3_nt: TGTGCCAGCAGTTTAGCCGGGTCTGACTACACCTTC

cdr3_length: 18
v_call: TRBV5-6
d_call: -
clone_size: -
j_call: TRBJ2-7
cdr3_aa: CASSPWGREEFSSYEQYF
cdr3_nt: TGTGCCAGCAGCCCTTGGGGCAGGGAAGAGTTCAGCTCCTACGAGCAGTACTTC

cdr3_length: 16
v_call: TRBV7-2
d_call: TRBD2
clone_size: -
j_call: TRBJ2-7
cdr3_aa: CASSSMGLADPYEQYF
cdr3_nt: TGTGCCAGCAGCTCTATGGGACTAGCGGACCCCTACGAGCAGTACTTC

cdr3_length: 14
v_call: TRBV12-5
d_call: -
clone_size: -
j_call: TRBJ1-1
cdr3_aa: CASGLGQGQGEAFF
cdr3_nt: TGTGCTAGTGGTTTGGGTCAGGGGCAGGGTGAAGCTTTCTTT

cdr3_length: 16
v_call: TRBV9
d_call: -
clone_size: -
j_call: TRBJ2-1
cdr3_aa: CASSAPEAGKANEQFF
cdr3_nt: TGTGCCAGCAGCGCCCCCGAGGCCGGGAAGGCTAATGAGCAGTTCTTC

cdr3_length: 17
v_call: TRBV4-1
d_call: -
clone_size: -
j_call: TRBJ1-2
cdr3_aa: CASSQGDIRSTSYGYTF
cdr3_nt: TGCGCCAGCAGCCAAGGGGACATTAGGAGCACGTCCTATGGCTACACCTTC

cdr3_length: 16
v_call: TRBV19
d_call: -
clone_size: -
j_call: TRBJ2-4
cdr3_aa: CASSLSGSPFKNIQYF
cdr3_nt: TGTGCCAGTAGTCTTTCAGGCAGCCCTTTCAAAAACATTCAGTACTTC

cdr3_length: 16
v_call: TRBV27
d_call: -
clone_size: -
j_call: TRBJ1-5
cdr3_aa: CASSPRQVLRDQPQHF
cdr3_nt: TGTGCCAGCAGTCCCAGACAGGTCCTGAGGGATCAGCCCCAGCATTTT

cdr3_length: 13
v_call: TRBV19
d_call: -
clone_size: -
j_call: TRBJ2-2
cdr3_aa: CATAQGYAGELFF
cdr3_nt: TGTGCCACCGCACAGGGTTATGCCGGGGAGCTGTTTTTT

cdr3_length: 14
v_call: TRBV28
d_call: -
clone_size: once
j_call: TRBJ1-2
cdr3_aa: CASTVRGSDYGYTF
cdr3_nt: TGTGCCAGCACCGTAAGGGGTTCTGACTATGGCTACACCTTC

cdr3_length: 15
v_call: TRBV5-1
d_call: -
clone_size: -
j_call: TRBJ1-1
cdr3_aa: CASSLDWARHAEAFF
cdr3_nt: TGCGCCAGCAGCTTGGATTGGGCCAGACACGCTGAAGCTTTCTTT

cdr3_length: 15
v_call: TRBV28
d_call: -
clone_size: -
j_call: TRBJ2-3
cdr3_aa: CASSLWQTSTDTQYF
cdr3_nt: TGTGCCAGCAGTTTATGGCAAACTAGCACAGATACGCAGTATTTT

cdr3_length: 17
v_call: TRBV4-1
d_call: TRBD2
clone_size: -
j_call: TRBJ2-3
cdr3_aa: CASSQGRAFLTSATQYF
cdr3_nt: TGCGCCAGCAGCCAAGGGAGGGCCTTCCTAACTAGCGCTACGCAGTATTTT

cdr3_length: 12
v_call: TRBV9
d_call: -
clone_size: -
j_call: TRBJ1-1
cdr3_aa: CASSVGWGGAFF
cdr3_nt: TGTGCCAGCAGCGTAGGGTGGGGTGGGGCTTTCTTT

cdr3_length: 15
v_call: TRBV27
d_call: TRBD2
clone_size: once
j_call: TRBJ2-1
cdr3_aa: CASSSAGGRYNEQFF
cdr3_nt: TGTGCCAGCAGTTCAGCGGGAGGGAGGTACAATGAGCAGTTCTTC

cdr3_length: 17
v_call: TRBV5-1
d_call: -
clone_size: -
j_call: TRBJ2-7
cdr3_aa: CASSPLDSVRDTYEQYF
cdr3_nt: TGCGCCAGCAGCCCATTAGACTCGGTCAGGGACACCTACGAGCAGTACTTC